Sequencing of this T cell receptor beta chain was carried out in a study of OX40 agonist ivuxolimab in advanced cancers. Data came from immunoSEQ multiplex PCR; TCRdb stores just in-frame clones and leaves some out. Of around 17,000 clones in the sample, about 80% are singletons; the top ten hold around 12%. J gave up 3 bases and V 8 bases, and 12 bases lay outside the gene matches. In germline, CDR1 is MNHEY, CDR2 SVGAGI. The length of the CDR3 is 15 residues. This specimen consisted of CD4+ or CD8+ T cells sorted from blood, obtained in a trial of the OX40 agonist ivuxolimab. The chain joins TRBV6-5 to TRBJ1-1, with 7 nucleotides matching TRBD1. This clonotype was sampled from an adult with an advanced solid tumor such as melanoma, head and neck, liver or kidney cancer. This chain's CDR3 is CASSGRGAGDTEAFF. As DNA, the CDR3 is TGTGCCAGCTCGGGCAGGGGGGCCGGTGACACTGAAGCTTTCTTT.